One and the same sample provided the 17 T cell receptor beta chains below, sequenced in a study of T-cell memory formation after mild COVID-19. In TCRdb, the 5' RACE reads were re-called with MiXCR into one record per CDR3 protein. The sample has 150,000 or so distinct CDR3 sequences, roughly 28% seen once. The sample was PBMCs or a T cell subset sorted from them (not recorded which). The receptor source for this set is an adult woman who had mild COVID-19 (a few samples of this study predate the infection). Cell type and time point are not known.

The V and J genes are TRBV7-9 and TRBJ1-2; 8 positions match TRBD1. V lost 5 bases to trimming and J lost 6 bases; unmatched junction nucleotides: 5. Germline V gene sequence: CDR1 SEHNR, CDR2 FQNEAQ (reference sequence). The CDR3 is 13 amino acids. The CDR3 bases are TGTGCCAGCAGCCTACCGGGACAGGATGGCTACACCTTC. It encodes CASSLPGQDGYTF.

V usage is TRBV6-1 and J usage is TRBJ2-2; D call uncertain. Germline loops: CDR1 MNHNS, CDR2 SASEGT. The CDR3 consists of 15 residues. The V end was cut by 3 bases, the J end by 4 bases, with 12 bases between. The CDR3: CASSDVWGFTGELFF. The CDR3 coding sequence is TGTGCCAGCAGTGACGTTTGGGGATTCACCGGGGAGCTGTTTTTT.

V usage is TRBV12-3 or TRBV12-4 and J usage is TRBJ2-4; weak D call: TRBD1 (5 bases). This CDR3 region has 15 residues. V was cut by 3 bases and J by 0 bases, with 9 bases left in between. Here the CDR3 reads CASSFSGIAKNIQYF. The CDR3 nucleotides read TGTGCCAGCAGTTTTTCAGGGATAGCCAAAAACATTCAGTACTTC.

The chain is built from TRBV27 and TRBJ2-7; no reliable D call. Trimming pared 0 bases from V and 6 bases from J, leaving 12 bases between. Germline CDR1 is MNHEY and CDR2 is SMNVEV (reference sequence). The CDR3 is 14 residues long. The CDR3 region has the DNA TGTGCCAGCAGTTTATCGGGCCAAGGTGTCGAGCAGTACTTC. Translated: CASSLSGQGVEQYF.

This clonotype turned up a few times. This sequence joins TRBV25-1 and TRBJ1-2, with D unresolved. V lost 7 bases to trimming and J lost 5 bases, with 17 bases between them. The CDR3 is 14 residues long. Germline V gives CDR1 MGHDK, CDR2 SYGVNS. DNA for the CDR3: TGTGCCAGCACACCGGGGAGCCCCCCATATGGCTACACCTTC. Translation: CASTPGSPPYGYTF.

This chain's CDR3 is CASSDHTARGGEQFF. The DNA of the CDR3 is TGCGCCAGCAGCGACCACACCGCGAGGGGGGGCGAGCAGTTCTTC. This chain uses TRBV5-1 with TRBJ2-1, with a weak D call TRBD2 (7 bases). CDR3 length: 15 amino acids. Trimming cost V 4 bases and J 10 bases, with 21 bases left between them. Per germline, CDR1 SGHRS and CDR2 YFSETQ.

As DNA, the CDR3 is TGTGCCAGCAGTTTTGCGGGGGGGGAGACCCAGTACTTC. Translated, it gives CASSFAGGETQYF. V gene TRBV12-3 or TRBV12-4 combines with J gene TRBJ2-5; 9 bases are a match to TRBD2. This CDR3 has 13 amino acids. The trim removed 3 bases at V and 5 bases at J, leaving 1 base unmatched.

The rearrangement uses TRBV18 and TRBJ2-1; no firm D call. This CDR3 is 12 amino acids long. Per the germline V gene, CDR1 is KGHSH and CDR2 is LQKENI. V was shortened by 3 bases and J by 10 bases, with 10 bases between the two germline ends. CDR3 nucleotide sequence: TGTGCCAGCTCACCCCCAACGGAGGAGCAGTTCTTC. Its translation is CASSPPTEEQFF.

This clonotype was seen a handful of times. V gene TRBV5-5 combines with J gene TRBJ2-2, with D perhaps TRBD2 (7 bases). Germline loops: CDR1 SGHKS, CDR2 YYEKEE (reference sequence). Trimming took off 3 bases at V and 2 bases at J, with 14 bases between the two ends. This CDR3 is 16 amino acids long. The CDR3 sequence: CASSSTGGLNTGELFF. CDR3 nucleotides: TGTGCCAGCAGCTCCACCGGGGGGCTAAACACCGGGGAGCTGTTTTTT.

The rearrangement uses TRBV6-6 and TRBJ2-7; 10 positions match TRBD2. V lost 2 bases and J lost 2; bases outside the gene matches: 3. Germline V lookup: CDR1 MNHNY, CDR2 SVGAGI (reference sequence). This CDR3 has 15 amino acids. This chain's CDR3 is CASSYDSGRAYEQYF. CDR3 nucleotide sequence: TGTGCCAGCAGTTACGACAGCGGGAGGGCCTACGAGCAGTACTTC.

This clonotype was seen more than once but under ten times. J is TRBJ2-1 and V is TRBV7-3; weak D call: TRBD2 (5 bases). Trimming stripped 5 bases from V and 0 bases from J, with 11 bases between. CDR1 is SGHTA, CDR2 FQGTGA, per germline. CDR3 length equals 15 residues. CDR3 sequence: CASSRAAASYNEQFF. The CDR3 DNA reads TGTGCCAGCAGCCGAGCGGCTGCCTCCTACAATGAGCAGTTCTTC.

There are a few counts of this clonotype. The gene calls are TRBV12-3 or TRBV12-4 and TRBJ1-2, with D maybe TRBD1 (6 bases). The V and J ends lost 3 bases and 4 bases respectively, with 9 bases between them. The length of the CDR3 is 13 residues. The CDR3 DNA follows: TGTGCCAGCAGTTTCGGGGGGCCCTATGGCTACACCTTC. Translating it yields CASSFGGPYGYTF.

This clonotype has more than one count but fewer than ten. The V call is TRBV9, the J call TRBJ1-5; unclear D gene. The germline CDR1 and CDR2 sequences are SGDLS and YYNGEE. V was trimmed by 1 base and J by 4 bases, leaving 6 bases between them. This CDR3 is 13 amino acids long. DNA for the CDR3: TGTGCCAGCAGCGTAACAGCGAATCAGCCCCAGCATTTT. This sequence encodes CASSVTANQPQHF.

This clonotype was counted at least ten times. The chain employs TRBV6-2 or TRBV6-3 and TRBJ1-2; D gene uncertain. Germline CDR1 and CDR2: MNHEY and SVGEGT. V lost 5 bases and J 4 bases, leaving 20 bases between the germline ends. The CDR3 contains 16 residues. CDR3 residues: CASSPRRTFEIYGYTF. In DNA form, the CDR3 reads TGTGCCAGCAGTCCACGAAGGACCTTTGAAATCTATGGCTACACCTTC.

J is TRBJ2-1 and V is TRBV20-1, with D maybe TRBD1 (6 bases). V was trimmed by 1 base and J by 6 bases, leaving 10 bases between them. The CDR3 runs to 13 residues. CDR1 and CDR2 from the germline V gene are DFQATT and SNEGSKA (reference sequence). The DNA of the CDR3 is TGCAGTGCTAGAGGACAGGAGGTCAATGAGCAGTTCTTC. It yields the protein CSARGQEVNEQFF.

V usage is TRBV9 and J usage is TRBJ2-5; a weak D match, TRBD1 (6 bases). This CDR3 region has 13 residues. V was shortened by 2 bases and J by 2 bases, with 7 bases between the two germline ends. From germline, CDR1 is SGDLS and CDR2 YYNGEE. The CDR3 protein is CASSVTGQETQYF. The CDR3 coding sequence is TGTGCCAGCAGCGTCACAGGGCAAGAGACCCAGTACTTC.

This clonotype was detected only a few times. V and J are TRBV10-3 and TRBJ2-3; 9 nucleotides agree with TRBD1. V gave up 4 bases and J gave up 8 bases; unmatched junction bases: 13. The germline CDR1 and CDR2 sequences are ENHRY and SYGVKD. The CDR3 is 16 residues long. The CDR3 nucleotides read TGTGCCATCAGTGCCCCCGGGACAGGGTTGGGTGGTACGCAGTATTTT. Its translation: CAISAPGTGLGGTQYF.